This TCR beta chain was recovered during a study of human T cells and chemical hapten exposure. Across the study: Slight differences in pooled library volume were the main source of varying TCR yields across samples.

Sample time point: healthy volunteer bleed at 2 weeks. From whole blood left unfractionated, total RNA was extracted. This clonotype was seen a few times. Individual cDNA molecules received unique molecular identifiers in the library. In the study's own analysis: 96,000 or so TCRs per sample was the median, with a range of about 20,000 to 700,000. TCRdb analysed the RACE reads with MiXCR anew, one entry per CDR3 protein. TCRdb's processing, not the study's, gives the V and J calls here. The data contain around 130,000 distinct CDR3 sequences, 8.5% to 9.5% of them singletons. Trimming stripped 5 bases from V and 3 bases from J, with 14 bases between. In germline, CDR1 is DFQATT, CDR2 SNEGSKA (reference sequence). The CDR3 has 15 amino acids.

The chain joins TRBV20-1 to TRBJ1-6; D might be TRBD1 (6 bases). Specimen: whole blood. The sequence came from a male donor in good health. Some clones in this sample may be carry-over from other donors' samples. CDR3 coding DNA: TGCAGTGCTTTACCGGGGGACAACTATAATTCACCCCTCCACTTT. It codes for CSALPGDNYNSPLHF.